These 32 T cell receptor beta chains originate from one sample sequenced in a study of CD8 T cells in Susac syndrome. It was with random hexamers that 0.5 to 1 ug RNA was reverse transcribed. One entry per CDR3 protein, called by TCRdb with MiXCR from the immunoSEQ multiplex PCR reads. The table has roughly 150,000 distinct CDR3 sequences, nearly 97% seen once. Sequencing was performed on CD8+ T cells from PBMCs. The source of these receptors is a human donor with multiple sclerosis.

This sequence joins TRBV9 and TRBJ2-5, with 7 bases that match TRBD2. Germline CDR1 SGDLS, CDR2 YYNGEE. The CDR3 loop spans 14 amino acids. J lost 5 bases, V lost 4 bases, and 8 bases had no gene match. The CDR3 nucleotides read TGTGCCAGCAGCCCGACGGCGGGGGACGAGACCCAGTACTTC. It codes for CASSPTAGDETQYF.

This sequence joins TRBV27 and TRBJ2-7; the match to TRBD1 covers 8 bases. The CDR3 runs 16 residues. V was pared by 3 bases and J by 6 bases, with 13 bases of the junction left unmatched. Germline V lookup: CDR1 MNHEY, CDR2 SMNVEV (reference sequence). DNA for the CDR3: TGTGCCAGCAGTTTGGGGTCGGGGCAGGGGGCTGGCGAGCAGTACTTC. Protein sequence: CASSLGSGQGAGEQYF.

V is TRBV14 and J is TRBJ1-4, with D tentatively TRBD1 (5 bases). Looked up from germline, CDR1 is SGHDN and CDR2 is FVKESK. This CDR3 region has 13 residues. V was pared by 4 bases and J by 8 bases, with 11 bases between. The CDR3 DNA reads TGTGCCAGCAGCCTCCAGGGAAACGAAAAACTGTTTTTT. Translated: CASSLQGNEKLFF.

The chain carries TRBV27 and TRBJ1-6; D gene unclear. Germline loops: CDR1 MNHEY, CDR2 SMNVEV (reference sequence). V lost 3 bases and J 6 bases, leaving 9 bases between the germline ends. The CDR3 runs to 14 residues. DNA of the CDR3: TGTGCCAGCAGTTTGGGCAGCCTTAATTCACCCCTCCACTTT. Its translation: CASSLGSLNSPLHF.

This sequence joins TRBV3-1 and TRBJ1-5; D gene unclear. The V end lost 0 bases, the J end lost 0 bases, and 9 bases lay between the germline ends. This CDR3 is 16 amino acids long. The germline CDR1 and CDR2 sequences are LGHDT and YNNKEL (reference sequence). The CDR3 nucleotides are TGTGCCAGCAGCCAAGACGGGCCGTATAGCAATCAGCCCCAGCATTTT. Translation: CASSQDGPYSNQPQHF.

The CDR3 sequence is CASTPGRRETQYF. CDR3 DNA: TGTGCCAGCACCCCTGGGCGCCGCGAGACCCAGTACTTC. This rearrangement joins TRBV12-3 or TRBV12-4 to TRBJ2-5; no clear D gene. The CDR3 runs 13 residues. V was trimmed by 7 bases and J by 5 bases, leaving 14 bases between them.

This rearrangement joins TRBV29-1 to TRBJ2-7; the match to TRBD1 covers 9 bases. Germline CDR1 reads SQVTM; CDR2 reads ANQGSEA. J was trimmed by 2 bases and V by 7 bases; bases with no gene match: 9. This CDR3 is built from 14 residues. The CDR3, as DNA: TGCAGCGCGATGGCTAGGGACAGGGCCTACGAGCAGTACTTC. This translates into CSAMARDRAYEQYF.

The chain uses TRBV29-1 and TRBJ2-3, with 7 nucleotides matching TRBD2. Trimming cost V 2 bases and J 3 bases; bases outside gene matches: 11. The CDR3 contains 16 residues. CDR1 and CDR2 from the germline V gene are SQVTM and ANQGSEA. The CDR3 DNA sequence: TGCAGCGTTGAACCGCCTCTCGGGGAGGGAACAGATACGCAGTATTTT. This translates into CSVEPPLGEGTDTQYF.

CDR3 loop: CASSPSARVPRETQYF. CDR3 bases: TGTGCCAGCAGCCCTTCCGCTCGTGTCCCACGAGAGACCCAGTACTTC. The chain recombines TRBV6-1 with TRBJ2-5; D is unclear. The length of the CDR3 is 16 residues. Between the trimmed V and J ends, which lost 6 bases and 4 bases, there was a span of 21 bases. CDR1 is MNHNS, CDR2 SASEGT, per germline.

The chain joins TRBV5-6 to TRBJ2-7; unclear D gene. Trimming shortened V by 0 bases and J by 2 bases, and 9 bases separated the two germline ends. CDR1 is SGHDT and CDR2 is YYEEEE in the germline V gene. This CDR3 is built from 14 residues. The CDR3 is CASSLGQYTYEQYV. The DNA of the CDR3 is TGTGCCAGCAGCTTGGGGCAGTACACCTACGAGCAGTACGTC.

This chain links TRBV30 with TRBJ1-2; no clear D gene. Germline CDR1 reads GTSNPN; CDR2 reads SVGIG (reference sequence). CDR3 length: 12 residues. Trimming left V 2 bases short and J 2 bases short, with 6 bases between. CDR3 protein: CAWSLQNYGYTF. In DNA, the CDR3 is TGTGCCTGGAGTCTTCAGAACTATGGCTACACCTTC.

The chain recombines TRBV30 with TRBJ1-5; D gene ambiguous. Trimming removed 0 bases at V and 9 bases at J, with 12 bases between. Germline CDR1 reads GTSNPN; CDR2 reads SVGIG (reference sequence). This CDR3 contains 13 residues. CDR3 region: CAWSVKSGSPQHF. The CDR3 nucleotides are TGTGCCTGGAGTGTAAAGTCAGGATCGCCCCAGCATTTT.

The rearrangement joins TRBV20-1 to TRBJ1-1; 7 bases match TRBD1. Germline CDR1 DFQATT, CDR2 SNEGSKA (reference sequence). The V gene end was trimmed by 3 bases and the J gene end by 2 bases; junction bases not matched to a gene: 3. The CDR3 sequence is 13 residues long. In DNA form, the CDR3 reads TGCAGTGCTAGGGGGACAGTTAACACTGAAGCTTTCTTT. It is translated as CSARGTVNTEAFF.

The rearrangement links TRBV5-1 to TRBJ1-5; tentatively, D is TRBD1 (5 bases). CDR1 is SGHRS and CDR2 is YFSETQ in the germline V gene. Trimming left V 7 bases short and J 5 bases short, with 16 bases between. CDR3 length equals 14 residues. Here the CDR3 DNA reads TGCGCCAGCTCCGAGAATGGGGGTTATCAGCCCCAGCATTTT. This translates into CASSENGGYQPQHF.

The chain has TRBV12-3 or TRBV12-4 and TRBJ2-3, with D uncertain. The V end was cut by 1 base, the J end by 4 bases, with 15 bases between. The CDR3 consists of 16 residues. DNA for the CDR3: TGTGCCAGCAGTTTAGGCACCGCGAGACTGCCAGATACGCAGTATTTT. Its translation is CASSLGTARLPDTQYF.

The chain combines TRBV20-1 with TRBJ2-1; D is tentatively TRBD1 or TRBD2 (5 bases each). From germline, CDR1 is DFQATT and CDR2 SNEGSKA (reference sequence). V lost 0 bases, J lost 3 bases, and 18 bases lay in between. The CDR3 extends over 17 amino acids. The DNA of the CDR3 is TGCAGTGCTAGAGATCACGGGACCCTAAACCACTACAATGAGCAGTTCTTC. This encodes CSARDHGTLNHYNEQFF.

The genes are TRBV27 and TRBJ2-1; unclear D gene. Germline V gene sequence: CDR1 MNHEY, CDR2 SMNVEV (reference sequence). Trimming removed 5 bases at V and 8 bases at J, with 19 bases between. The CDR3 runs to 15 residues. The CDR3 coding sequence is TGTGCCAGCAGTGAGAGGCCGGCGGTGGTCCATGAGCAGTTCTTC. This encodes CASSERPAVVHEQFF.

This chain joins TRBV7-2 and TRBJ2-5; no reliable D call. Trimming removed 5 bases from V and 4 bases from J, with 8 bases in between. Germline lookup yields CDR1 SGHTA and CDR2 FQGNSA. The CDR3 has 12 residues. CDR3 loop: CASSPYGETQYF. CDR3 sequence (DNA): TGTGCCAGCAGCCCCTACGGAGAGACCCAGTACTTC.

In its sample, this clonotype was seen a few times. The CDR3 reads CASRTSGYNEQFF. CDR3 nucleotides: TGTGCCTCTAGGACTAGCGGTTACAATGAGCAGTTCTTC. The rearrangement joins TRBV30 to TRBJ2-1; TRBD2 matches 10 bases. Germline V gives CDR1 GTSNPN, CDR2 SVGIG (reference sequence). V shed 7 bases and J 4 bases; nucleotides not matched to a gene: 4. The CDR3 sequence is 13 residues long.

J is TRBJ2-5 and V is TRBV2, with no clear D. The V gene lost 8 bases and the J gene lost 1 base, with 8 bases spanning the gap. The CDR3 totals 12 residues. In germline, CDR1 is SNHLY, CDR2 FYNNEI. The CDR3 nucleotides are TGTGCCAGCGAGAGTCCCCAAGAGACCCAGTACTTC. It encodes CASESPQETQYF.

The chain has TRBV2 and TRBJ2-7; perhaps TRBD1 as D (5 bases). The CDR3 totals 13 residues. CDR1 and CDR2 from the germline V gene are SNHLY and FYNNEI. Between the trimmed V and J ends, which lost 7 bases and 1 base, there was a span of 11 bases. The DNA for the CDR3 is TGTGCCAGCAAGGGGTCAGTGTCCTACGAGCAGTACTTC. Protein: CASKGSVSYEQYF.

V gene TRBV27 combines with J gene TRBJ1-2; D not resolved. The CDR3 sequence is 13 residues long. V lost 7 bases and J 4 bases, leaving 13 bases between the germline ends. Germline values: CDR1 MNHEY, CDR2 SMNVEV (reference sequence). CDR3 region: CASTDGSFYGYTF. In nucleotides, the CDR3 is TGTGCCAGCACCGATGGCAGCTTCTATGGCTACACCTTC.

The chain uses TRBV20-1 and TRBJ1-2, with D maybe TRBD1 (5 bases). The V end lost 2 bases, the J end lost 4 bases, and 14 bases lay between the germline ends. Per the germline V gene, CDR1 is DFQATT and CDR2 is SNEGSKA (reference sequence). There are 14 residues in the CDR3. The CDR3 coding sequence is TGCAGTGCTAGATGGGGCGGCTCGGGCTATGGCTACACCTTC. This translates into CSARWGGSGYGYTF.

The chain employs TRBV20-1 and TRBJ1-4, with TRBD1 matching over 7 bases. J was trimmed by 6 bases and V by 0 bases; bases with no gene match: 7. Germline V CDR1 and CDR2: DFQATT, SNEGSKA (reference sequence). This CDR3 comprises 15 residues. The CDR3 DNA reads TGCAGTGCTAGAGAAGGGTTCAGGGGGTATGAAAAACTGTTTTTT. Protein: CSAREGFRGYEKLFF.

The V call is TRBV20-1, the J call TRBJ2-3; the D gene is possibly TRBD1 (6 bases). Trimming took 5 bases from V and 0 from J, leaving 18 bases between them. This CDR3 contains 16 residues. CDR1 DFQATT and CDR2 SNEGSKA come from the germline V gene (reference sequence). CDR3 amino acids: CSAPSQGPTSTDTQYF. Here the CDR3 DNA reads TGCAGTGCTCCAAGCCAGGGGCCGACTAGCACAGATACGCAGTATTTT.

This chain connects TRBV7-9 to TRBJ2-7; a possible D gene is TRBD1 (7 bases). This CDR3 is built from 16 residues. Trimming pared 1 base from V and 0 bases from J, leaving 13 bases between. Germline CDR1 and CDR2: SEHNR and FQNEAQ (reference sequence). CDR3: CASSLGAGQSSYEQYF. CDR3 sequence (DNA): TGTGCCAGCAGCTTAGGGGCGGGACAGTCCTCCTACGAGCAGTACTTC.

This clonotype was detected a few times. The chain joins TRBV13 to TRBJ2-2; D ambiguous. This CDR3 is built from 11 residues. V dropped 7 bases and J dropped 3 bases, with 3 bases sitting between them. Germline lookup yields CDR1 PRHDT and CDR2 FYEKMQ (reference sequence). The CDR3 region has the DNA TGTGCCAGCAAGGACACCGGGGAGCTGTTTTTT. Translating gives CASKDTGELFF.

The chain links TRBV14 to TRBJ2-5, with 7 positions matching TRBD1. The CDR3 loop spans 16 amino acids. The germline V gene has CDR1 SGHDN and CDR2 FVKESK. The V and J ends lost 2 bases and 4 bases, in that order; junction bases with no gene match: 10. CDR3 loop: CASSQPLGRGRETQYF. CDR3 sequence (DNA): TGTGCCAGCAGCCAACCCCTTGGCAGGGGGAGAGAGACCCAGTACTTC.

The sample holds a few counts of this clonotype. The chain combines TRBV30 with TRBJ2-7; 7 positions match TRBD2. This CDR3 contains 11 residues. V gave up 4 bases and J gave up 3 bases; unmatched junction bases: 0. Germline V lookup: CDR1 GTSNPN, CDR2 SVGIG (reference sequence). The DNA of the CDR3 is TGTGCCTGGACTAGCGGCTACGAGCAGTACGTC. Protein sequence: CAWTSGYEQYV.

The chain links TRBV20-1 to TRBJ2-7; TRBD2 is a possible D gene (5 bases). Trimming removed 4 bases from V and 0 bases from J, with 10 bases in between. The CDR3 has 13 amino acids. Germline V gene data show CDR1 as DFQATT and CDR2 as SNEGSKA (reference sequence). The CDR3 protein is CSATGISSYEQYF. CDR3 bases: TGCAGTGCTACGGGAATAAGCTCCTACGAGCAGTACTTC.

The J gene is TRBJ1-1, the V gene TRBV20-1; 7 bases match TRBD1. This CDR3 is 14 amino acids long. V dropped 4 bases and J dropped 1; count of bases not matched to a gene: 6. Germline V gene lookup returns CDR1 DFQATT and CDR2 SNEGSKA (reference sequence). The CDR3 nucleotides read TGCAGTGCTACGGGAGGGGGCGCGAACACTGAAGCTTTCTTT. It yields the protein CSATGGGANTEAFF.

The chain employs TRBV9 and TRBJ1-1; no definite D call. The CDR3 sequence is 15 residues long. V was cut by 4 bases and J by 1 base, with 14 bases left in between. Germline V lookup: CDR1 SGDLS, CDR2 YYNGEE. The CDR3 DNA is TGTGCCAGCAGCATTTCCGGAACAACGAACACTGAAGCTTTCTTT. The encoded protein is CASSISGTTNTEAFF.